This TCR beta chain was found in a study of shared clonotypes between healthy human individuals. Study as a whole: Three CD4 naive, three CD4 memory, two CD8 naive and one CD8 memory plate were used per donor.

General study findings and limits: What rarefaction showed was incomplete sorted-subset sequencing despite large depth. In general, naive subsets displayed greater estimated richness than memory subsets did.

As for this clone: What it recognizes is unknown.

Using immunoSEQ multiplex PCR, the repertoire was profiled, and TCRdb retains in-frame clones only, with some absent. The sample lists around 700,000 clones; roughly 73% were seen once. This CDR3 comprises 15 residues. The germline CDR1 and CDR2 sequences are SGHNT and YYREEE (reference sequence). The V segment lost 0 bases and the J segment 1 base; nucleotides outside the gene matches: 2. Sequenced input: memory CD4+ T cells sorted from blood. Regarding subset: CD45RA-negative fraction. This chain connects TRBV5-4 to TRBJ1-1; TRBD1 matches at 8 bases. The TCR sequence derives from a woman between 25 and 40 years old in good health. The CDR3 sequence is CASSLVGQGNTEAFF. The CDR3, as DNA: TGTGCCAGCAGCTTGGTCGGACAGGGGAACACTGAAGCTTTCTTT.